This is a list of T cell receptor beta chains from one sample in a study of cytomegalovirus exposure and HLA in healthy donors. The assay was immunoSEQ multiplex PCR, and TCRdb's table has in-frame clones only and misses some. Of 150,000 to 200,000 clones listed, 76% are singletons. What was sequenced was PBMCs. Receptors were obtained from a man between 60 and 75 years old in good health and CMV-seronegative. Each CDR3 is given with its conserved first and last residue. Each record gives: V gene, J gene, clone size, D gene, CDR3 DNA, CDR3 protein. D genes are given only for firm matches. Some rows mark clone size as missing; the rest say once, few, many or name a class of expanded clone.

TRBV19	TRBJ2-7	.	TRBD2	TGTGCCAGTAGCCCTGGAGTAGCGGGCGCCTACGAGCAGTACTTC	CASSPGVAGAYEQYF
TRBV7-2	TRBJ2-7	.	.	TGTGCCAGCAGCCCCGGTGGGGGGTACGAGCAGTACTTC	CASSPGGGYEQYF
TRBV11-1	TRBJ1-1	few	.	TGTGCCAGCAGCTGGCGGTTGAGCACTGAAGCTTTCTTT	CASSWRLSTEAFF
TRBV29-1	TRBJ2-5	.	.	TGCAGCGTTCAACTAATCCAAGACCAAGAGGCCCAGTACTTC	CSVQLIQDQEAQYF
TRBV7-2	TRBJ1-1	.	TRBD1	TGTGCCAGCAGCGCCGGACAGGGTGGATTCACTGAAGCTTTCTTT	CASSAGQGGFTEAFF
TRBV11-2	TRBJ2-1	.	.	TGTGCCAGCGGCGGATACGGGGAGCAGTTCTTC	CASGGYGEQFF
TRBV27	TRBJ1-5	.	.	TGTGCCAGCAGCTCGGACACTTATAGCAATCAGCCCCAGCATTTT	CASSSDTYSNQPQHF
TRBV11-2	TRBJ2-1	.	TRBD2	TGTGCCAGCAGCTTAGAAGGGCGGGAGGGGGTGGATGAGCAGTTCTTC	CASSLEGREGVDEQFF
TRBV16	TRBJ2-1	.	.	TGTGCCAGCAGGCATAGCGCCTCCTACAATGAGCAGTTCTTC	CASRHSASYNEQFF
TRBV5-1	TRBJ1-5	.	.	TGCGCCAGCAGCTTGGAGGGAGGGGATCAGCCCCAGCATTTT	CASSLEGGDQPQHF
TRBV5-1	TRBJ1-1	.	.	TGCGCCAGCTTTACAAGCCCAGGTTCCTACACTGAAGCTTTCTTT	CASFTSPGSYTEAFF
TRBV6-6	TRBJ2-7	.	.	TGTGCCAGCAATTGGGACACATCCTCCTACGAGCAGTACTTC	CASNWDTSSYEQYF
TRBV5-6	TRBJ2-7	.	.	TGTGCCAGCAGCTTGGACCCCCCGGACGAGCAGTACTTC	CASSLDPPDEQYF
TRBV7-8	TRBJ2-4	.	TRBD1	TGTGCCAGCGGGGGGGGGACAGGGGGCATTCAGTACTTC	CASGGGTGGIQYF
TRBV6-5	TRBJ2-7	.	TRBD2	TGTGCCAGCAGTTACGGAGTAGCGGGGGGGTACGAGCAGTACTTC	CASSYGVAGGYEQYF
TRBV9	TRBJ2-5	.	.	TGTGCCAGCAGCGTTCATGGGGGGGCACAAGAGACCCAGTACTTC	CASSVHGGAQETQYF
TRBV7-9	TRBJ2-5	.	.	TGTGCCAGCAGCTTAGGGGGCGCCTGGGAGACCCAGTACTTC	CASSLGGAWETQYF
TRBV7-2	TRBJ1-3	.	.	TGTGCCAGCAGCTTAATCACGGGACAAAGCTCTGGAAACACCATATATTTT	CASSLITGQSSGNTIYF
TRBV19	TRBJ1-6	.	.	TGTGCCAGTAGTATGGACAGCTATAATTCACCCCTCCACTTT	CASSMDSYNSPLHF
TRBV5-6	TRBJ2-1	.	TRBD1	TGTGCCAGCAGCCCGCGGACAGGGCGCTACAATGAGCAGTTCTTC	CASSPRTGRYNEQFF
TRBV6-1	TRBJ2-5	once	TRBD2	TGTGCCAGCAGTGAAGGACTAGCGGGGGGCAGGGAGACCCAGTACTTC	CASSEGLAGGRETQYF
TRBV10-3	TRBJ2-7	.	.	TGTGCCATCAGTGAATACAGGGTCTCCTACGAGCAGTACTTC	CAISEYRVSYEQYF
TRBV7-9	TRBJ2-7	.	.	TGTTCCAGCAGCCGAACCGGGTCCCCCTACGAGCAGTACTTC	CSSSRTGSPYEQYF
TRBV10-2	TRBJ2-1	once	.	TGCGCCAGCAGTCGGCGGGGCAATGAGCAGTTCTTC	CASSRRGNEQFF
TRBV5-4	TRBJ2-5	.	.	TGTGCCAGCAGCTTGGAACAGGGAGGGCCCCAAGAGACCCAGTACTTC	CASSLEQGGPQETQYF
TRBV4-3	TRBJ1-3	.	.	TGCGCCAGCAGCCAAGGGAGGGGAACTGGAAACACCATATATTTT	CASSQGRGTGNTIYF
TRBV7-2	TRBJ1-6	.	.	TGTGCCAGCAGCACCGGGAGGTTAGGGTCACCCCTCCACTTT	CASSTGRLGSPLHF
TRBV7-2	TRBJ2-5	.	TRBD1	TGTGCCAGCAGCCGCCGACAGGGGGCGCGGGGGCAAGAGACCCAGTACTTC	CASSRRQGARGQETQYF
TRBV6-5	TRBJ1-5	.	.	TGTGCCAGCAGCCGCGGGACCAGTTTAAATCAGCCCCAGCATTTT	CASSRGTSLNQPQHF
TRBV19	TRBJ2-2	few	TRBD1	TGTGCCAGTAGTATAAGGACAGGGATAGGGATGGGTGATATCGGGGAGCTGTTTTTT	CASSIRTGIGMGDIGELFF
TRBV20-1	TRBJ1-1	.	.	TGCAGTGCTAGGGAGAGCATTGAAGCTTTCTTT	CSARESIEAFF
TRBV4-3	TRBJ1-1	.	TRBD1	TGCGCCAGCAGCCAAGATCTATTGGCAGGGGGAGGTACTGAAGCTTTCTTT	CASSQDLLAGGGTEAFF
TRBV23-1	TRBJ1-4	.	TRBD1	TGCGCCACAACGACAGGGGTTAGTGAAAAACTGTTTTTT	CATTTGVSEKLFF
TRBV7-9	TRBJ2-5	.	TRBD1	TGTGCCAGCAGCTTAGGGACAGGGGAAGAGACCCAGTACTTC	CASSLGTGEETQYF
TRBV6-4	TRBJ2-3	.	.	TGTGCCAGCAGTGAACGGAGCGTAGATACGCAGTATTTT	CASSERSVDTQYF
TRBV9	TRBJ2-3	.	TRBD2	TGTGCCAGCAGCGTAGACCCTAGCGGGAGGGTCACAGATACGCAGTATTTT	CASSVDPSGRVTDTQYF
TRBV2	TRBJ1-2	.	.	TGTGCCAGCAGTGACGCCAGCATAGGAGACTACACCTTC	CASSDASIGDYTF
TRBV7-9	TRBJ2-5	.	.	TGTGCCAGCAGCCCCCGACTACGTTGGGGCCAAGAGACCCAGTACTTC	CASSPRLRWGQETQYF
TRBV6-5	TRBJ1-2	.	.	TGTGCCAGCAGTTCTGGTGGGACATCTTCTGAGGGCTACACCTTC	CASSSGGTSSEGYTF
TRBV7-9	TRBJ2-3	few	.	TGTGCCAGCAGCTCCACCCCGGAGACGCAGTATTTT	CASSSTPETQYF
TRBV28	TRBJ1-2	few	TRBD1	TGTGCCAGCAGTCACGGCGGGGCAGGGGGGCAGTCCTCGCCACCTTTC	CASSHGGAGGQSSPPF
TRBV6-4	TRBJ1-5	.	.	TGTGCCAGCAGTATAGAGGGAGGGCAGCCCCAGCATTTT	CASSIEGGQPQHF
TRBV7-6	TRBJ2-7	.	TRBD2	TGTGCCAGCAGCCCAGGGACTAGCTACGAGCAGTACTTC	CASSPGTSYEQYF
TRBV9	TRBJ2-7	.	TRBD1	TGTGCCAGCAGCATAAGGGGGACAGGGACCTACGAGCAGTACTTC	CASSIRGTGTYEQYF
TRBV29-1	TRBJ1-1	.	TRBD1	TGCAGCGTTGATCTTCAGGGGGCCGAAGAAGCTTTCTTT	CSVDLQGAEEAFF
TRBV15	TRBJ1-1	.	TRBD1	TGTGCCACCAGTAGGGCAGGGGGCACTGAAGCTTTCTTT	CATSRAGGTEAFF
TRBV27	TRBJ1-4	.	TRBD1	TGTGCCAGCAGTCTACAGGGGGCTAATGAAAAACTGTTTTTT	CASSLQGANEKLFF
TRBV29-1	TRBJ2-7	.	.	TGCAGCGCCGCCCTGGACAGCCCTTACGAGCAGTACTTC	CSAALDSPYEQYF
TRBV4-3	TRBJ2-3	.	TRBD1	TGCGCCAGCAGCCAAGAGGCGAACAGGGGGGACACAGATACGCAGTATTTT	CASSQEANRGDTDTQYF
TRBV30	TRBJ2-3	once	TRBD1	TGTGCCTGGGCGGACAGGAGCACAGATACGCAGTATTTT	CAWADRSTDTQYF
TRBV10-3	TRBJ2-3	.	.	TGTGCCATCGGGGCTAGCGGCACAGATACGCAGTATTTT	CAIGASGTDTQYF
TRBV4-2	TRBJ2-1	.	.	TGTGCCAGCAGCCAAGGGAGTTACAATGAGCAGTTCTTC	CASSQGSYNEQFF
TRBV15	TRBJ2-5	.	TRBD1	TGTGCCACCAGCAGAGAGGGGACAGGGAATCCAGAGACCCAGTACTTC	CATSREGTGNPETQYF
TRBV28	TRBJ1-4	.	TRBD1	TGTGCCAGCAGTTCCCGACAGGGGGCTCGTAATGAAAAACTGTTTTTT	CASSSRQGARNEKLFF